These 28 T cell receptor beta chains originate from one sample sequenced in a study of blood T cell repertoires in COVID-19. TCRdb's table, derived via immunoSEQ multiplex PCR, lists solely in-frame clones and lacks some. The top ten hold 17% of the sample, which has 100,000 to 150,000 clones, roughly 83% seen once. The specimen sequenced was peripheral blood. Receptors were obtained from an elderly woman with acute or convalescent COVID-19.

V and J are TRBV12-3 or TRBV12-4 and TRBJ1-5; D remains ambiguous. V lost 2 bases to trimming and J lost 5 bases, with 7 bases between them. The CDR3 is 13 residues long. The CDR3 nucleotides read TGTGCCAGCAGTTTATACGGGGATCAGCCCCAGCATTTT. This codes for CASSLYGDQPQHF.

V and J are TRBV4-3 and TRBJ1-2, with 7 positions matching TRBD1. CDR1 and CDR2 (germline): LGHNA, YSLEER. J gave up 5 bases and V 0 bases, and 6 bases lay outside the gene matches. CDR3 length: 15 residues. This chain's CDR3 is CASSQDEGQPYGYTF. The CDR3 coding sequence is TGCGCCAGCAGCCAAGATGAGGGACAGCCATATGGCTACACCTTC.

V is TRBV4-3 and J is TRBJ2-1, with 13 bases identical to TRBD2. With V trimmed by 0 bases and J by 8 bases, 16 bases remained unmatched. Germline assignment: CDR1 LGHNA and CDR2 YSLEER. This CDR3 spans 20 amino acids. CDR3 sequence (DNA): TGCGCCAGCAGCCAAGATTATTCCCCCGGGGGACTAGCGGGAATGTATGAGCAGTTCTTC. Its translation is CASSQDYSPGGLAGMYEQFF.

This clone has just one count. CDR3 in amino acids: CASSYDWNTYEQYF. The CDR3 nucleotides read TGTGCCAGCAGTTACGACTGGAATACCTACGAGCAGTACTTC. The chain links TRBV6-5 to TRBJ2-7; D not certain. Per germline, CDR1 MNHEY and CDR2 SVGAGI. This CDR3 contains 14 residues. Trimming removed 2 bases at V and 2 bases at J, with 10 bases between.

This chain joins TRBV5-1 and TRBJ2-7; a weak D match, TRBD1 (7 bases). This CDR3 region has 15 residues. Trimming left V 4 bases short and J 2 bases short, with 16 bases between. Germline V lookup: CDR1 SGHRS, CDR2 YFSETQ. The CDR3 DNA sequence: TGCGCCAGCAGCACCCAGGGGGGCTCAACCTACGAGCAGTACTTC. Protein sequence: CASSTQGGSTYEQYF.

This chain uses TRBV3-1 (or the pseudogene TRBV3-2) with TRBJ2-7, with 8 bases aligning to TRBD2. CDR1 is LGHDT and CDR2 is YNNKEL in the germline V gene (reference sequence). CDR3 length equals 15 residues. J was trimmed by 5 bases and V by 0 bases; bases with no gene match: 6. CDR3 loop: CASSQEGTRRHEQYF. Written as DNA, the CDR3 is TGTGCCAGCAGCCAAGAGGGGACTAGAAGGCACGAGCAGTACTTC.

This sequence joins TRBV29-1 and TRBJ1-3; possible D gene TRBD1, 5 bases. CDR3 length: 14 amino acids. Germline CDR1 SQVTM, CDR2 ANQGSEA. Trimming cost V 7 bases and J 4 bases, with 17 bases left between them. The CDR3 spells CSATSQGGGNTIYF. The DNA for the CDR3 is TGCAGCGCCACCTCCCAGGGAGGAGGAAACACCATATATTTT.

The V gene is TRBV18, the J gene TRBJ2-3, with D unclear. Per the germline V gene, CDR1 is KGHSH and CDR2 is LQKENI. There are 14 residues in the CDR3. The ends were cut back, 4 bases at V and 6 bases at J, with 14 bases in the middle. DNA for the CDR3: TGTGCCAGCTCACGAGCGCAATTGGCGGATACGCAGTATTTT. Amino acids: CASSRAQLADTQYF.

This sequence joins TRBV18 and TRBJ2-5, with TRBD2 matching over 7 bases. V shed 2 bases, J shed 1 base, and the junction held 4 bases outside the gene matches. The CDR3 consists of 15 residues. Germline CDR1 KGHSH, CDR2 LQKENI. Here the CDR3 DNA reads TGTGCCAGCTCACCAGCTAGCGGAACCCAAGAGACCCAGTACTTC. Its translation: CASSPASGTQETQYF.

The rearrangement links TRBV2 to TRBJ2-7, with 11 bases matching TRBD2. This CDR3 region has 17 residues. V lost 7 bases, J lost 7 bases, and 18 bases stayed unmatched. The germline CDR1 and CDR2 sequences are SNHLY and FYNNEI. The CDR3 spells CASTPGSPLAGVQEQYF. The CDR3 bases are TGTGCCAGCACCCCAGGTTCGCCACTAGCGGGAGTACAGGAGCAGTACTTC.

The genes are TRBV6-6 and TRBJ2-1; 14 bases map to TRBD2. Losses at the gene ends were 6 bases for V and 0 bases for J; bases not matched to a gene: 10. The CDR3 sequence is 19 residues long. CDR1 and CDR2 (germline): MNHNY, SVGAGI (reference sequence). The CDR3: CASSLLGLAGVGSYNEQFF. CDR3 DNA: TGTGCCAGCAGCTTATTGGGACTAGCGGGAGTGGGCTCCTACAATGAGCAGTTCTTC.

The genes are TRBV6-5 and TRBJ2-1; 13 bases line up with TRBD2. Trimming at V came to 8 bases and at J to 8 bases, leaving 6 bases not matched to a gene. CDR3 size: 14 residues. The V gene's germline CDR1 is MNHEY and CDR2 SVGAGI. The CDR3 loop reads CASRTSGRRHEQFF. CDR3 nucleotides: TGTGCCAGCCGGACTAGCGGGAGAAGGCATGAGCAGTTCTTC.

The chain is built from TRBV24-1 and TRBJ1-5, with D tentatively TRBD1 (6 bases). This CDR3 is 13 amino acids long. Germline V gene lookup returns CDR1 KGHDR and CDR2 SFDVKD. V was shortened by 5 bases and J by 6 bases, with 10 bases between the two germline ends. The CDR3 nucleotides read TGTGCCACCAGTGGGACAGTAGTTCAGCCCCAGCATTTT. It codes for CATSGTVVQPQHF.

V and J are TRBV6-2 or TRBV6-3 and TRBJ2-5, with 14 bases lining up with TRBD2. Losses at the gene ends were 5 bases for V and 3 bases for J; bases not matched to a gene: 2. Germline V lookup: CDR1 MNHEY, CDR2 SVGEGT. The CDR3 is 15 amino acids. CDR3 nucleotide sequence: TGTGCCAGCAGTCGACTAGCGGGGGGGAAAGAGACCCAGTACTTC. Its translation is CASSRLAGGKETQYF.

This chain connects TRBV19 to TRBJ1-3; 7 bases agree with TRBD1. The CDR3 has 14 amino acids. Germline V CDR1 and CDR2: LNHDA, SQIVND (reference sequence). With V trimmed by 6 bases and J by 2 bases, 4 bases remained unmatched. The DNA for the CDR3 is TGTGCCAGTAGCTCGACAGGGACTGGAAACACCATATATTTT. Translating gives CASSSTGTGNTIYF.

V is TRBV2 and J is TRBJ2-2; perhaps TRBD1 as D (5 bases). CDR1 is SNHLY and CDR2 is FYNNEI in the germline V gene. V was pared by 8 bases and J by 1 base, with 8 bases between. The CDR3 consists of 13 residues. The CDR3 spells CASSGQNTGELFF. In nucleotides, the CDR3 is TGTGCCAGCTCCGGACAGAACACCGGGGAGCTGTTTTTT.

This chain connects TRBV30 to TRBJ1-6, with unresolved D. The CDR3 consists of 14 residues. V gave up 0 bases and J gave up 6 bases, with 9 bases separating them. CDR1 GTSNPN and CDR2 SVGIG come from the germline V gene (reference sequence). CDR3 region: CAWSVRGSNSPLHF. The CDR3 DNA follows: TGTGCCTGGAGTGTACGTGGCAGTAATTCACCCCTCCACTTT.

This chain uses TRBV6-5 with TRBJ1-2, with D uncertain. The CDR3 loop spans 13 amino acids. Deletions cut 7 bases from V and 6 bases from J, with 15 bases between. Germline CDR1 and CDR2: MNHEY and SVGAGI. CDR3 nucleotide sequence: TGTGCCAGCAATTCCGGCAGGATCGATGGCTACACCTTC. Residues: CASNSGRIDGYTF.

V gene TRBV29-1 combines with J gene TRBJ1-4; D not resolved. The CDR3 is made up of 11 amino acids. The germline CDR1 and CDR2 sequences are SQVTM and ANQGSEA. V lost 5 bases to trimming and J lost 8 bases, with 9 bases between them. This CDR3 reads CSVRTEEKLFF. The CDR3 DNA sequence: TGCAGCGTTCGGACTGAGGAAAAACTGTTTTTT.

The V and J genes are TRBV4-3 and TRBJ2-1; a weak D match, TRBD2 (6 bases). This CDR3 comprises 15 residues. Trimming cost V 4 bases and J 10 bases, with 20 bases left between them. CDR1 and CDR2 from the germline V gene are LGHNA and YSLEER. The CDR3 spells CASSRVYGSLGEQFF. CDR3 nucleotide sequence: TGCGCCAGCAGCCGAGTTTACGGGAGCTTGGGGGAGCAGTTCTTC.

The chain links TRBV25-1 to TRBJ2-1, with D perhaps TRBD2 (5 bases). This CDR3 comprises 12 residues. Trimming stripped 8 bases from V and 10 bases from J, with 15 bases between. CDR1 MGHDK and CDR2 SYGVNS come from the germline V gene. This chain's CDR3 is CASRAGGPEQFF. In DNA form, the CDR3 reads TGTGCCAGCCGCGCGGGTGGGCCGGAGCAGTTCTTC.

This clone was found once. The chain couples TRBV11-2 to TRBJ2-4; D gene uncertain. The V and J ends lost 4 bases and 0 bases respectively, with 7 bases between them. The CDR3 consists of 14 residues. In germline, CDR1 is SGHAT, CDR2 FQNNGV. CDR3 residues: CASSSRLAKNIQYF. The DNA of the CDR3 is TGTGCCAGCAGCTCTAGACTAGCCAAAAACATTCAGTACTTC.

The rearrangement uses TRBV9 and TRBJ2-3; no reliable D call. Deletions cut 3 bases from V and 3 bases from J, with 11 bases between. The germline V gene has CDR1 SGDLS and CDR2 YYNGEE. The CDR3 sequence is 14 residues long. CDR3 region: CASSAHELTDTQYF. CDR3 nucleotide sequence: TGTGCCAGCAGCGCCCACGAGTTGACAGATACGCAGTATTTT.

The V gene is TRBV10-1, the J gene TRBJ2-2, with 8 bases lining up with TRBD1. This CDR3 is built from 14 residues. V lost 5 bases to trimming and J lost 7 bases; unmatched junction nucleotides: 6. Looked up from germline, CDR1 is WNHNN and CDR2 is SYGVQD (reference sequence). The CDR3 region is CASSPGGVGGELFF. The CDR3 DNA sequence: TGCGCCAGCAGTCCAGGGGGCGTGGGCGGGGAGCTGTTTTTT.

The V call is TRBV5-4, the J call TRBJ1-1; D may be TRBD1 (6 bases). Trimming stripped 1 base from V and 1 base from J, with 8 bases between. CDR1 is SGHNT, CDR2 YYREEE, per germline (reference sequence). The CDR3 totals 14 residues. CDR3 loop: CASSLRGGNTEAFF. The CDR3 DNA follows: TGTGCCAGCAGCTTGAGGGGGGGGAACACTGAAGCTTTCTTT. Looking up the rest from reference TRBV5-4 and TRBJ1-1 gives the full variable domain: ETGVTQSPTHLIKTRGQQVTLRCSSQSGHNTVSWYQQALGQGPQFIFQYYREEENGRGNFPPRFSGLQFPNYSSELNVNALELDDSALYLCASSLRGGNTEAFFGQGTRLTVV.

The chain couples TRBV18 to TRBJ1-5; tentatively, D is TRBD1 (5 bases). With 3 bases removed from V and 2 bases from J, the gap between germline ends came to 11 bases. This CDR3 has 15 amino acids. In germline, CDR1 is KGHSH, CDR2 LQKENI. The CDR3 spells CASSPAGVGNQPQHF. Written as DNA, the CDR3 is TGTGCCAGCTCACCCGCGGGGGTAGGCAATCAGCCCCAGCATTTT.

The chain joins TRBV3-1 (or the pseudogene TRBV3-2) to TRBJ2-5, with 9 bases aligning to TRBD2. CDR1 is LGHDT, CDR2 YNNKEL, per germline (reference sequence). The CDR3 has 14 residues. The ends lost 3 bases at V and 5 bases at J; junction bases unmatched: 4. In DNA form, the CDR3 reads TGTGCCAGCAGCCACGGTGCGGGGGGGGAGACCCAGTACTTC. It is translated as CASSHGAGGETQYF.

With regard to this clone: Other DNA variants within this sample encode the same CDR3. The CDR3 sequence: CAWSRTGNTEAFF. The CDR3 DNA reads TGTGCCTGGAGTCGAACCGGGAACACTGAAGCTTTCTTT. The gene calls are TRBV30 and TRBJ1-1; D ambiguous. The V end was cut by 2 bases, the J end by 1 base, with 8 bases between. Germline CDR1 GTSNPN, CDR2 SVGIG (reference sequence). The CDR3 spans 13 residues.